Listed below are T cell receptor beta chains from one sample, sequenced in a study of cytomegalovirus exposure and HLA in healthy donors. Data came from immunoSEQ multiplex PCR; TCRdb stores just in-frame clones and leaves some out. The table lists 76,000 or so clones, around 94% of them singletons, with 2.5% to 4% in the top ten. The sequenced material came from PBMCs. The receptors were gathered from a young woman in good health and CMV-seropositive. Both conserved end residues are part of each CDR3. Fields, in order: V gene, D gene, J gene, clone size, CDR3 protein, CDR3 DNA. D genes are given only for firm matches. Clone sizes are given selectively: once, few, many, or a class where the clone is expanded.

>TRBV2|TRBD2|TRBJ2-1|NA
CASSPGGTSGHNEQFF
TGTGCCAGCAGTCCGGGAGGGACTAGCGGCCACAATGAGCAGTTCTTC
>TRBV7-8|NA|TRBJ2-5|NA
CASSLVGGETQYF
TGTGCCAGCAGCTTAGTGGGAGGAGAGACCCAGTACTTC
>TRBV7-2|TRBD2|TRBJ2-1|NA
CASSPWRLAGVYNEQFF
TGTGCCAGCAGCCCTTGGAGGCTAGCGGGGGTATACAATGAGCAGTTCTTC
>TRBV5-1|NA|TRBJ1-1|NA
CASRVQVDTEAFF
TGCGCCAGCAGAGTACAGGTCGACACTGAAGCTTTCTTT
>TRBV5-1|NA|TRBJ2-3|NA
CASSFRGVTDTQYF
TGCGCCAGCAGCTTTCGCGGGGTTACAGATACGCAGTATTTT
>TRBV9|TRBD1|TRBJ1-2|NA
CASSKTGDYGYTF
TGTGCCAGCAGCAAAACAGGGGACTATGGCTACACCTTC
>TRBV7-6|TRBD2|TRBJ2-2|NA
CASSPPGLVAELFF
TGTGCCAGCAGCCCCCCGGGACTAGTCGCGGAGCTGTTTTTT
>TRBV11-1|NA|TRBJ1-1|NA
CASSPNRVGRAFF
TGTGCCAGCAGCCCCAACAGGGTGGGGCGAGCTTTCTTT
>TRBV4-3|TRBD1|TRBJ2-7|NA
CASSRTGATSYEQYF
TGCGCCAGCAGCCGAACAGGGGCCACCTCCTACGAGCAGTACTTC
>TRBV2|TRBD1|TRBJ2-5|once
CASGDRGGETQYF
TGTGCCAGCGGGGACAGGGGCGGAGAGACCCAGTACTTC
>TRBV6-6|NA|TRBJ1-1|NA
CASSYSRYPEAFF
TGTGCCAGCAGTTATAGCCGCTACCCAGAAGCTTTCTTT
>TRBV25-1|TRBD1|TRBJ1-5|NA
CASRAGQGNQPQHF
TGTGCCAGCAGGGCGGGACAGGGCAATCAGCCCCAGCATTTT
>TRBV11-3|NA|TRBJ1-3|NA
CASSFPGSGNTIYF
TGTGCCAGCAGCTTCCCGGGCTCTGGAAACACCATATATTTT
>TRBV28|NA|TRBJ2-7|NA
CASSSVYEQYF
TGTGCCAGCAGTTCAGTATACGAGCAGTACTTC
>TRBV11-2|NA|TRBJ1-2|NA
CASSPTVTNYGYTF
TGTGCCAGCAGCCCGACAGTTACTAACTATGGCTACACCTTC
>TRBV29-1|TRBD1|TRBJ1-2|NA
CSVGGQATYGYTF
TGCAGCGTTGGTGGACAGGCGACCTATGGCTACACCTTC
>TRBV4-1|TRBD1|TRBJ1-4|NA
CASSREGTATNEKLFF
TGCGCCAGCAGCCGTGAAGGGACAGCAACTAATGAAAAACTGTTTTTT
>TRBV6-1|NA|TRBJ2-3|NA
CASSVSRVGTDTQYF
TGTGCCAGCAGTGTGTCCAGGGTTGGCACAGATACGCAGTATTTT
>TRBV6-1|NA|TRBJ1-2|NA
CASSGPFNYGYTF
TGTGCCAGCTCGGGTCCCTTTAACTATGGCTACACCTTC
>TRBV1|NA|TRBJ2-7|NA
CTSSQGLAGTAYEQYF
TGCACCAGCAGCCAAGGGTTGGCGGGGACAGCCTACGAGCAGTACTTC
>TRBV30|NA|TRBJ2-3|NA
CAWTSRGHTDTQYF
TGTGCCTGGACGTCGCGGGGGCACACAGATACGCAGTATTTT
>TRBV28|NA|TRBJ1-4|once
CASGGGLEKLFF
TGTGCCAGCGGAGGAGGGTTGGAAAAACTGTTTTTT
>TRBV7-2|NA|TRBJ1-2|NA
CASSLRGSFYGYTF
TGTGCCAGCAGCTTAAGGGGGTCCTTCTATGGCTACACCTTC
>TRBV7-2|NA|TRBJ1-4|NA
CASSPSPGGEKLFF
TGTGCCAGCAGCCCGTCCCCCGGAGGGGAAAAACTGTTTTTT
>TRBV30|NA|TRBJ1-5|NA
CAWSVETDQPQHF
TGTGCCTGGAGTGTAGAAACTGATCAGCCCCAGCATTTT
>TRBV6-6|TRBD2|TRBJ2-1|NA
CASSPRLAVNNEQFF
TGTGCCAGCAGCCCAAGACTAGCGGTAAACAATGAGCAGTTCTTC
>TRBV27|TRBD1|TRBJ1-1|once
CASSSPTGEITEAFF
TGTGCCAGCAGTTCCCCGACAGGGGAGATCACTGAAGCTTTCTTT
>TRBV6-5|NA|TRBJ1-6|NA
CASSYPRGGVNSPLHF
TGTGCCAGCAGTTATCCCAGGGGAGGGGTTAATTCACCCCTCCACTTT
>TRBV7-9|NA|TRBJ2-5|NA
CASSLSIGTTETQYF
TGTGCCAGCAGCTTAAGCATAGGGACAACGGAGACCCAGTACTTC
>TRBV28|NA|TRBJ1-1|NA
CASKGVNTEAFF
TGTGCCAGCAAGGGGGTTAACACTGAAGCTTTCTTT
>TRBV2|NA|TRBJ1-1|NA
CASRAGSSDVAFF
TGTGCCAGCAGGGCAGGGTCTAGTGATGTAGCTTTCTTT
>TRBV5-4|NA|TRBJ1-2|NA
CASSLQGNAYTF
TGTGCCAGCAGCTTGCAGGGGAATGCCTACACCTTC
>TRBV15|TRBD2|TRBJ2-1|NA
CATSSHPGGGAYNEQFF
TGTGCCACCAGCTCCCATCCCGGCGGGGGGGCCTACAATGAGCAGTTCTTC
>TRBV4-3|NA|TRBJ2-5|NA
CASSQDWDTSETQYF
TGCGCCAGCAGCCAAGATTGGGACACCTCAGAGACCCAGTACTTC
>TRBV6-1|NA|TRBJ1-5|NA
CASSERIYSNQPQHF
TGTGCCAGCAGTGAGCGGATTTATAGCAATCAGCCCCAGCATTTT
>TRBV4-1|NA|TRBJ1-2|NA
CASSRETGSGYGYTF
TGCGCCAGCAGCCGAGAAACAGGATCTGGCTATGGCTACACCTTC
>TRBV30|TRBD1|TRBJ2-4|NA
CAWSVQRGPGDIQYF
TGTGCCTGGAGTGTACAAAGGGGGCCAGGAGACATTCAGTACTTC
>TRBV9|NA|TRBJ1-1|NA
CASSVAGVGTEAFF
TGTGCCAGCAGCGTAGCGGGGGTGGGGACTGAAGCTTTCTTT
>TRBV27|TRBD2|TRBJ2-1|NA
CASSLSGGPSYEQFF
TGTGCCAGCAGTTTATCGGGAGGGCCGTCTTACGAGCAGTTCTTC
>TRBV11-2|TRBD2|TRBJ2-5|NA
CASSFTSGTPQETQYF
TGTGCCAGCAGCTTTACGAGCGGGACCCCACAAGAGACCCAGTACTTC
>TRBV18|NA|TRBJ2-5|NA
CASSPPPSQETQYF
TGTGCCAGCTCACCACCTCCGAGTCAAGAGACCCAGTACTTC
>TRBV4-3|NA|TRBJ1-2|NA
CASSGRWSGERYGYTF
TGCGCCAGCAGCGGGAGGTGGTCAGGAGAGCGCTATGGCTACACCTTC
>TRBV21-1|NA|TRBJ2-5|once
CASSPHRALAGVQETQYF
TGTGCCAGCAGCCCTCACCGGGCCCTAGCGGGAGTACAAGAGACCCAGTACTTC
>TRBV5-4|TRBD2|TRBJ2-7|NA
CASSSGLAASYEQYF
TGTGCCAGCAGCTCCGGACTAGCAGCCTCATACGAGCAGTACTTC
>TRBV11-1|TRBD1|TRBJ2-7|NA
CASSIGQGMKNEQYF
TGTGCCAGCAGCATAGGACAGGGGATGAAAAACGAGCAGTACTTC
>TRBV14|NA|TRBJ1-2|NA
CASSQDPGYGYTF
TGTGCCAGCAGCCAAGATCCCGGGTATGGCTACACCTTC
>TRBV28|TRBD1|TRBJ2-3|NA
CASKGGALFGTDTQYF
TGTGCCAGCAAAGGGGGCGCCTTGTTTGGCACAGATACGCAGTATTTT
>TRBV11-2|NA|TRBJ2-2|NA
CASSLVFSGELFF
TGTGCCAGCAGCTTAGTGTTCTCCGGGGAGCTGTTTTTT
>TRBV2|TRBD1|TRBJ1-6|NA
CASSEETRGNSPLHF
TGTGCCAGCAGTGAAGAGACCAGGGGGAATTCACCCCTCCACTTT
>TRBV6-4|NA|TRBJ1-1|NA
CASSLDQDTEAFF
TGTGCCAGCAGCCTTGACCAGGACACTGAAGCTTTCTTT
>TRBV28|NA|TRBJ2-2|once
CASSFSTGRYTGELFF
TGTGCCAGCAGTTTCAGCACAGGACGATACACCGGGGAGCTGTTTTTT
>TRBV2|TRBD2|TRBJ2-1|NA
CASILAGENEQFF
TGTGCCAGCATATTAGCGGGGGAAAATGAGCAGTTCTTC
>TRBV5-1|NA|TRBJ2-5|NA
CASSLKRGAQETQYF
TGCGCCAGCAGCTTGAAAAGGGGTGCCCAAGAGACCCAGTACTTC
>TRBV19|NA|TRBJ1-5|once
CASSSGWGGPEGSNQPQHF
TGTGCCAGTAGTTCGGGCTGGGGGGGCCCGGAGGGAAGCAATCAGCCCCAGCATTTT
>TRBV30|TRBD2|TRBJ2-1|NA
CAWRSVGRGGPYNEQFF
TGTGCCTGGAGATCCGTCGGTCGGGGGGGCCCCTACAATGAGCAGTTCTTC